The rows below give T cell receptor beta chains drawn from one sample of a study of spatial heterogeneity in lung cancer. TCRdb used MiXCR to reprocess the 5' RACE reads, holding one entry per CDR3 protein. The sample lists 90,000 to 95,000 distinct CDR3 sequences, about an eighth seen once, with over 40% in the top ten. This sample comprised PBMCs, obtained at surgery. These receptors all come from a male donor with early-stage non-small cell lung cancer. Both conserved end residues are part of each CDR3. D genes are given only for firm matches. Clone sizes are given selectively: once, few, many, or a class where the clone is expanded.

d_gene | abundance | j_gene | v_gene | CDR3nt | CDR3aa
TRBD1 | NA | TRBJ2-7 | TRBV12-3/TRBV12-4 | TGTGCCAGCAGTTCCCGGACAGGGGGCTTGTACGAGCAGTACTTC | CASSSRTGGLYEQYF
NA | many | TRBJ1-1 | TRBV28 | TGTGCCAGCAGTCGCCCCGTGAACACTGAAGCTTTCTTT | CASSRPVNTEAFF
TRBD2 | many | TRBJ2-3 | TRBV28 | TGTGCCAGCAGTTTGTTGATGGGCGGGAGGGCGGAAAGTCACACAGATACGCAGTATTTT | CASSLLMGGRAESHTDTQYF
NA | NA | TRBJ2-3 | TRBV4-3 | TGCGCCAGCAGCCTTCAATGGGGACTTAGCACAGATACGCAGTATTTT | CASSLQWGLSTDTQYF
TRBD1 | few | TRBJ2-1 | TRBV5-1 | TGCGCCAGCAGCTTGGACAGGGGGGACTACAATGAGCAGTTCTTC | CASSLDRGDYNEQFF
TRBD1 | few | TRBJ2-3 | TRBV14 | TGTGCCAGCAGCCAGGACAGGGGGCGGTCAGATACGCAGTATTTT | CASSQDRGRSDTQYF
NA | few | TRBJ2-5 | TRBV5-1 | TGCGCCAGCAGCTGGCAGGGGGGCCAAGAGACCCAGTACTTC | CASSWQGGQETQYF
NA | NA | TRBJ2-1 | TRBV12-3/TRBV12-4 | TGTGCCAGCGGAGGGGTATCTTTTGAGCAGTTCTTC | CASGGVSFEQFF
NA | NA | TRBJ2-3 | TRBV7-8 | TGTGCCAGCAGCTCGCCGGGGGCTAGCTTCATGGCGCAGTATTTT | CASSSPGASFMAQYF
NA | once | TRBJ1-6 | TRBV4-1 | TGCGCCAGCAGCCAAATACCGGGCTATAATTCACCCCTCCACTTT | CASSQIPGYNSPLHF
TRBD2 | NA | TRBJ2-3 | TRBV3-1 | TGTGCCAGCAGCCAAAAGATGAGTAGCGGGGTTTTGAATACGCAGTATTTT | CASSQKMSSGVLNTQYF
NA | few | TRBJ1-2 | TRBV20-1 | TGCAGTGCTAGCGGTGGGGGTCACTATGGCTACACCTTC | CSASGGGHYGYTF
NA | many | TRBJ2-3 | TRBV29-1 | TGCAGCGTTGGGGGACTGGATCAAACAGATACGCAGTATTTT | CSVGGLDQTDTQYF
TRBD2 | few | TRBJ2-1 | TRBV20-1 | TGCAGTGCGCGGGAACCGGGACTAGCGGACAATGAGCAGTTCTTC | CSAREPGLADNEQFF
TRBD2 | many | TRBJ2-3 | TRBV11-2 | TGTGCCAGCAGCTTGATCCGGGGGGGCCAAGATACGCAGTATTTT | CASSLIRGGQDTQYF
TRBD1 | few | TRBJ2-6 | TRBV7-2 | TGTGCCAGCAGCTTAGCCCGACGGACAGGGAACGGGGCCAACGTCCTGACTTTC | CASSLARRTGNGANVLTF
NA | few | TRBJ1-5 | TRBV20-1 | TGCAGTGCTCGGTTCGCGGCGTATCAGCCCCAGCATTTT | CSARFAAYQPQHF
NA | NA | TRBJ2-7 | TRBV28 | TGTGCCAGCACCTCCTCGGGGAACTCCTACGAGCAGTACTTC | CASTSSGNSYEQYF
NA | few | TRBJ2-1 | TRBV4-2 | TGTGCCAGCAGCCCCCAGAATGAGCAGTTCTTC | CASSPQNEQFF
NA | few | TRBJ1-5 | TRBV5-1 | TGCGCCAGCAGCATAGGGAGTAGCAATCAGCCCCAGCATTTT | CASSIGSSNQPQHF
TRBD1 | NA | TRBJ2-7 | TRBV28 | TGTGCCAGCAGCAGAGGGACAGGGGGACCGAGCTCCTACGAGCAGTACTTC | CASSRGTGGPSSYEQYF
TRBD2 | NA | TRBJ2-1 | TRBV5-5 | TGTGCCAGCAGCTTGGCCTCGAGCGGGGTAATCACTGAGCAGTTCTTC | CASSLASSGVITEQFF
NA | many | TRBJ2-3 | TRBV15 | TGTGCCACCAGCAGAGAGGGGGTTCGCACAGATACGCAGTATTTT | CATSREGVRTDTQYF
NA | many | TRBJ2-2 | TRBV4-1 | TGCGCCAGCAGCCCATCCGGGTCCATCACCGGGGAGCTGTTTTTT | CASSPSGSITGELFF
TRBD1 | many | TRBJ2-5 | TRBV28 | TGTGCCAGCAGTTCGTTAGGGACAGGGGCGGTGGAGACCCAGTACTTC | CASSSLGTGAVETQYF
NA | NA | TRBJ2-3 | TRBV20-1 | TGCAGTGCTTCAGTCGGACTGGAAATGAGGGACACAGATACGCAGTATTTT | CSASVGLEMRDTDTQYF
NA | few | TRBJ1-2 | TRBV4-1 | TGCGCCAGCAGCCAAGAGGGGACGCGTAACTATGGCTACACCTTC | CASSQEGTRNYGYTF
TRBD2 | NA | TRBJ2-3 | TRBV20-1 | TGCAGTGCTTCCCCCCGGGAGGGAGAGACAGATACGCAGTATTTT | CSASPREGETDTQYF
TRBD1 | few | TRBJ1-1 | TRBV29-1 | TGCAGCGCCGCCAATAAATACGACAGGGGTGGGACTGAAGCTTTCTTT | CSAANKYDRGGTEAFF
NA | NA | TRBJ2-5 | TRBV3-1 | TGTGCCAGCAGCTACCACAGGGTATCGGGAGAGACCCAGTACTTC | CASSYHRVSGETQYF
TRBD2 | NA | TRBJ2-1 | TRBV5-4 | TGTGCCAGCAGCTTGGGACTAGCGGAGGGGAATGAGCAGTTCTTC | CASSLGLAEGNEQFF